Listed below are T cell receptor beta chains from one sample, sequenced in a study of beta chain features in type 1 diabetes. Assay: immunoSEQ multiplex PCR; the TCRdb copy retains only in-frame clones and omits some. The table records about 340,000 clones, 6.5% to 10% of them present only once. The sequenced sample consisted of central memory CD4+ T cells from blood. The receptors come from a woman between 18 and 30 years old in good health. CDR3s leave out the opening cysteine and the closing phenylalanine or tryptophan. D genes are given only for firm matches.

d_call | v_call | cdr3_aa
TRBD1 | TRBV7-9 | ASSLGTGSNEQF
. | TRBV18 | ASSSGVGSYNEQF
. | TRBV4-2 | ASSQGSVANTGELF
. | TRBV20-1 | SAHRFNEQF
. | TRBV7-8 | ASSFNKNYGYT
. | TRBV18 | ASSPDSSDGYT
. | TRBV29-1 | SVVGSYNEQF
TRBD1 | TRBV6-5 | ASSRSGGPETQY
. | TRBV11-2 | ASSLASGGEQF
. | TRBV7-9 | ASSFGGRGVEAF
. | TRBV9 | ASSEPGFGANVLT
TRBD1 | TRBV28 | ASGGTGGPGELF
. | TRBV4-2 | ASSSHTVNTEAF
. | TRBV11-2 | ASSLESSGEQF
. | TRBV5-6 | ASSLGVRQF
. | TRBV7-9 | ASSVEGAYTQY
. | TRBV11-2 | ASSLDGWGETQY
. | TRBV7-8 | ASSRSGTGNEKLF
TRBD2 | TRBV27 | ASSARASGSYNEQF
. | TRBV6-6 | ASIVFGQSAQY
TRBD2 | TRBV5-1 | ASRDLAEETQY
. | TRBV5-1 | ASSSDGNYGYT
. | TRBV20-1 | SANFNEQY
. | TRBV6-1 | ASSVEGLGDT
TRBD1 | TRBV10-3 | ATDGQGWMDEQF
. | TRBV5-1 | ASSLAGSNEKLF
TRBD1 | TRBV20-1 | SASRTGID
. | TRBV15 | ATSREQTNYGYT
. | TRBV19 | ASSSRPRGNEQF
. | TRBV5-6 | ASSLTGVTYEQY
. | TRBV6-6 | ASSFDLGNEKLF
. | TRBV9 | ASSPRTPSDNEQF
. | TRBV7-2 | ASSLMGNQPQH
. | TRBV15 | ATSRVYGGSTEAF
. | TRBV7-8 | ASSLVVTDTQY
. | TRBV29-1 | SVGNWAANTGELF
. | TRBV5-1 | ASSLYTGQTYEQY
. | TRBV2 | ASSEWTVRAGELF
. | TRBV28 | ASSFWQVGAF
TRBD2 | TRBV4-3 | ASSQDLNSGSIFTDTQY